This T cell receptor beta chain appears in the sequencing data of a study of blood T cells in healthy people across ages. Whole-study context: Template switching picked up about one barcoded beta molecule for each two T cells.

Concerning this clonotype: Its matching antigen is unknown.

V was pared by 4 bases and J by 1 base, with 7 bases between. Germline-derived CDR1 and CDR2 are SEHNR and FQNEAQ (reference sequence). CDR3 length: 13 residues. A J-beta primer mix and a sample-barcoded 5' primer were used in a second PCR of roughly 6 to 11 cycles. TCRdb re-analysed the 5' RACE reads in MiXCR, keeping a single row per CDR3 protein. The sample has some 1.8 million distinct CDR3 sequences; around 42% are singletons. Study-level results: Higher diversity, along with more naive CD4+ cells, distinguished long-lived donors from aged donors. A roughly linear age-dependent decrease characterized TCR beta diversity per million T cells.

The receptor's source is a human donor in good health. J is TRBJ1-1 and V is TRBV7-9; D is ambiguous. The material sequenced was blood. The CDR3 spells CASSSQQNTEAFF. CDR3 coding DNA: TGTGCCAGCAGCTCACAACAGAACACTGAAGCTTTCTTT.